Below, 10 T cell receptor beta chains from the same sample are listed, as sequenced in a study of T-cell memory formation after mild COVID-19. MiXCR was run by TCRdb on the 5' RACE reads, yielding one entry per CDR3 protein. The repertoire holds roughly 250,000 distinct CDR3 sequences, with around 17% as singletons. Specimen: PBMCs or a T cell subset sorted from them (not recorded which). Receptor source: a man in his late teens or twenties who had mild COVID-19 (a few samples of this study predate the infection). Cell type and time point are not known.

The chain links TRBV4-2 to TRBJ2-7, with TRBD1 matching 11 bases. The J segment lost 0 bases and the V segment lost 2 bases, leaving 15 bases of the junction unmatched. The CDR3 consists of 20 residues. Germline V gene lookup returns CDR1 LGHNA and CDR2 YNFKEQ. CDR3 coding DNA: TGTGCCAGCAGCCAAAGGACAGGGGGCGCGGGGCGCCTGGTCTCCTACGAGCAGTACTTC. Protein product: CASSQRTGGAGRLVSYEQYF.

V usage is TRBV6-6 and J usage is TRBJ2-5, with 7 bases identical to TRBD2. CDR3 length equals 16 residues. Germline V gene lookup returns CDR1 MNHNY and CDR2 SVGAGI (reference sequence). The J segment lost 7 bases and the V segment lost 0 bases, leaving 11 bases of the junction unmatched. The CDR3 region is CASSYSNLADTGTQYF. DNA of the CDR3: TGTGCCAGCAGTTACTCGAATCTAGCGGATACAGGGACCCAGTACTTC.

This chain connects TRBV5-6 to TRBJ2-5, with D perhaps matching TRBD1 (6 bases). With 2 bases removed from V and 0 bases from J, the gap between germline ends came to 11 bases. Per germline, CDR1 SGHDT and CDR2 YYEEEE. This CDR3 region has 15 residues. The CDR3 sequence: CASSFGDIYQETQYF. DNA for the CDR3: TGTGCCAGCAGCTTTGGGGACATATACCAAGAGACCCAGTACTTC.

V and J are TRBV7-2 and TRBJ2-1; D is possibly TRBD1 or TRBD2 (6 bases each). This CDR3 comprises 13 residues. Trimming shortened V by 2 bases and J by 8 bases, and 10 bases separated the two germline ends. CDR1 SGHTA and CDR2 FQGNSA come from the germline V gene. The CDR3 reads CASSLKGGDEQFF. CDR3 DNA: TGTGCCAGCAGCTTAAAGGGGGGTGATGAGCAGTTCTTC. Using reference TRBV7-2 and TRBJ2-1 for the parts outside the CDR3, the full variable domain is GAGVSQSPSNKVTEKGKDVELRCDPISGHTALYWYRQSLGQGLEFLIYFQGNSAPDKSGLPSDRFSAERTGGSVSTLTIQRTQQEDSAVYLCASSLKGGDEQFFGPGTRLTVL.

This clonotype was detected a few times. The V gene is TRBV20-1, the J gene TRBJ2-5; D ambiguous. Germline CDR1 DFQATT, CDR2 SNEGSKA (reference sequence). CDR3 length: 12 amino acids. V lost 5 bases, J lost 0 bases, and 7 bases lay in between. The CDR3 loop is CSAPGYQETQYF. CDR3 DNA: TGCAGTGCTCCGGGCTACCAAGAGACCCAGTACTTC.

The sample holds one count of this clonotype. The V gene is TRBV20-1, the J gene TRBJ2-3; 11 nucleotides agree with TRBD2. V was pared by 4 bases and J by 0 bases, with 6 bases of the junction left unmatched. The CDR3 covers 16 residues. In germline, CDR1 is DFQATT, CDR2 SNEGSKA (reference sequence). The CDR3 is CSATTRTSGSTDTQYF. The CDR3 coding sequence is TGCAGTGCTACTACCCGGACTAGCGGGAGCACAGATACGCAGTATTTT.

This chain connects TRBV7-8 to TRBJ1-6, with a possible D match to TRBD1 (6 bases). Germline CDR1 and CDR2: SGHVS and FQNEAQ. CDR3 length: 15 residues. The V gene lost 0 bases and the J gene lost 7 bases, with 10 bases spanning the gap. Here the CDR3 reads CASSLAPGANSPLHF. In DNA, the CDR3 is TGTGCCAGCAGCTTAGCGCCAGGGGCAAATTCACCCCTCCACTTT. Full variable domain (rest looked up from reference TRBV7-8 and TRBJ1-6): GAGVSQSPRYKVAKRGQDVALRCDPISGHVSLFWYQQALGQGPEFLTYFQNEAQLDKSGLPSDRFFAERPEGSVSTLKIQRTQQEDSAVYLCASSLAPGANSPLHFGNGTRLTVT.

This clonotype was seen a handful of times. The J gene is TRBJ2-6, the V gene TRBV7-6, with D possibly matching TRBD2 (6 bases). The CDR3 runs 18 residues. From germline, CDR1 is SGHVS and CDR2 FNYEAQ. Trimming cost V 0 bases and J 0 bases, with 12 bases left between them. The CDR3: CASSLAGGADSGANVLTF. CDR3 bases: TGTGCCAGCAGCTTAGCGGGCGGGGCCGACTCTGGGGCCAACGTCCTGACTTTC.

This rearrangement joins TRBV4-1 to TRBJ1-1; TRBD1 aligns across 8 bases. The V gene's germline CDR1 is MGHRA and CDR2 YSYEKL. J gave up 1 base and V 1 base, and 5 bases lay outside the gene matches. The CDR3 length is 16 residues. Written as DNA, the CDR3 is TGCGCCAGCAGCCAAGTAGGACAGGGTCGGAACACTGAAGCTTTCTTT. Encoded protein: CASSQVGQGRNTEAFF.

The genes are TRBV20-1 and TRBJ2-7; D is undetermined. The germline V gene has CDR1 DFQATT and CDR2 SNEGSKA (reference sequence). Trimming took 5 bases from V and 0 from J, leaving 14 bases between them. This CDR3 contains 14 residues. The CDR3 sequence: CSARLGGYSYEQYF. CDR3 coding DNA: TGCAGTGCTCGCCTTGGCGGTTACTCCTACGAGCAGTACTTC.